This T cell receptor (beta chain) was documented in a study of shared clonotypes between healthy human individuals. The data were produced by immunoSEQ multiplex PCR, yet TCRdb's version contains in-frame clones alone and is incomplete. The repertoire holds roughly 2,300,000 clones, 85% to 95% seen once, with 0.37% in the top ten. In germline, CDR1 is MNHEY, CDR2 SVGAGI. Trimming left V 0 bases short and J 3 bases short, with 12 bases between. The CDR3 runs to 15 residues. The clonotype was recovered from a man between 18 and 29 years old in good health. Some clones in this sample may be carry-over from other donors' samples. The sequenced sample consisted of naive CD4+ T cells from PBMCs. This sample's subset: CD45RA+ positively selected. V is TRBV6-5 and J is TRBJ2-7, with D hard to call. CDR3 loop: CASSYSRGLLYEQYF. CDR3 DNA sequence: TGTGCCAGCAGTTACTCTCGCGGCCTCCTCTACGAGCAGTACTTC.